The entry below describes one TCR beta chain. The source of the sample is a study of T cells expressing NK-cell markers. UMIs were included in TCR beta cDNA generated by 5'RACE template switching. TCRdb reprocessed the 5' RACE reads and reports one entry per CDR3 protein, with no DNA. The sample table includes approximately 550,000 distinct CDR3 sequences. The source of this sequence is a man aged 18 to 29 in good health. Sequenced: blood T cells: a sorted CD56 or NKG2C T cell subset, CD4+ or CD8+ T cells, or bulk PBMC T cells (not recorded which).

The CDR3: CSATNLSGRFYNEQFF. The chain couples TRBV20-1 to TRBJ2-1; TCRdb returns TRBD2, unconfirmable since there is no DNA. This CDR3 spans 16 amino acids. In germline, CDR1 is DFQATT, CDR2 SNEGSKA (reference sequence).